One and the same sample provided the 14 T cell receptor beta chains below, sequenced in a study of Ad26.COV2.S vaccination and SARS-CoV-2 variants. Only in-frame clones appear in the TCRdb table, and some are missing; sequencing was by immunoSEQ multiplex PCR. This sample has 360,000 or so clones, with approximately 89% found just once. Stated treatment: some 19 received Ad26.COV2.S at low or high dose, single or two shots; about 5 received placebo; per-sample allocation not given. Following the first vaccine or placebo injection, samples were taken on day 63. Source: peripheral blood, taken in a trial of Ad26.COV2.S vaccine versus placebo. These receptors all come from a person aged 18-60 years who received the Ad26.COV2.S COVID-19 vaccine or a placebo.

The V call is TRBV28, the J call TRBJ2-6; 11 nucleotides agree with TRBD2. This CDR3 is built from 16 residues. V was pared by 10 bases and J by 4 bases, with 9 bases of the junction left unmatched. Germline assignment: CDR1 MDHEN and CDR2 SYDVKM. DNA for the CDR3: TGTGCCATCACTAGCGGGAGCCCCCCCGGGGCCAACGTCCTGACTTTC. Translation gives CAITSGSPPGANVLTF.

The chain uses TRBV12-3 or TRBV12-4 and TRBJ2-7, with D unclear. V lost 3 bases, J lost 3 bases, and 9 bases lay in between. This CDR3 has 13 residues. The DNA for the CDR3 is TGTGCCAGCAGTTTGGGCAGAGACTACGAGCAGTACTTC. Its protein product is CASSLGRDYEQYF.

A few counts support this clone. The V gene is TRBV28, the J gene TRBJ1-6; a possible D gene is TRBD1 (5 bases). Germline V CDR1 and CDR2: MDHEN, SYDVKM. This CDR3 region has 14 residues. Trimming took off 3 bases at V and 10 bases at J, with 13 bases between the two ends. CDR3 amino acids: CASSFGGGRSPLHF. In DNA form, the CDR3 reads TGTGCCAGCAGTTTCGGGGGAGGGAGATCACCCCTCCACTTT. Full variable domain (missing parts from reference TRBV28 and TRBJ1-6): DVKVTQSSRYLVKRTGEKVFLECVQDMDHENMFWYRQDPGLGLRLIYFSYDVKMKEKGDIPEGYSVSREKKERFSLILESASTNQTSMYLCASSFGGGRSPLHFGNGTRLTVT.

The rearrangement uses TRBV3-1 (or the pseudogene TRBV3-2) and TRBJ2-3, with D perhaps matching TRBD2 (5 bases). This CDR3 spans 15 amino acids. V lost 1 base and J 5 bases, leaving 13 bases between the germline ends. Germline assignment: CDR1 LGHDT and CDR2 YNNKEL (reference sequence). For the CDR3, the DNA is TGTGCCAGCAGCCAAGGTATGAGGGCCGGAGATACGCAGTATTTT. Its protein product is CASSQGMRAGDTQYF.

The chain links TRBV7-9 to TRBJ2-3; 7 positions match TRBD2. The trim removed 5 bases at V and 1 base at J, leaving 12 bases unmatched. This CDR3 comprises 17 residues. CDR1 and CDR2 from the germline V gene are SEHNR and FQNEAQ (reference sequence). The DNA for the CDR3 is TGTGCCAGCAGCCAACGTTCGGCGGGAGTAGGCACAGATACGCAGTATTTT. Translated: CASSQRSAGVGTDTQYF. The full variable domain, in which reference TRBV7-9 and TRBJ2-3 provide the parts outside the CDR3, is DTGVSQNPRHKITKRGQNVTFRCDPISEHNRLYWYRQTLGQGPEFLTYFQNEAQLEKSRLLSDRFSAERPKGSFSTLEIQRTEQGDSAMYLCASSQRSAGVGTDTQYFGPGTRLTVL.

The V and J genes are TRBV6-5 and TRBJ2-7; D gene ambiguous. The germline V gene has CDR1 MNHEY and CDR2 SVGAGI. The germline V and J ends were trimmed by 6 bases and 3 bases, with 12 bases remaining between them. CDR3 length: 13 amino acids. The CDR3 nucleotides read TGTGCCAGCAGCCCCGCAGCGCGCTACGAGCAGTACTTC. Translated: CASSPAARYEQYF.

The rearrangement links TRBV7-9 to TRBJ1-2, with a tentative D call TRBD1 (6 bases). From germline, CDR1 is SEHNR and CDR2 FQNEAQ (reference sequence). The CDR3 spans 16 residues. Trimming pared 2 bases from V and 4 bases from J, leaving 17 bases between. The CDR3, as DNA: TGTGCCAGCAGCTTAACGGCGTTTGGAGGGGGCTATGGCTACACCTTC. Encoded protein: CASSLTAFGGGYGYTF.

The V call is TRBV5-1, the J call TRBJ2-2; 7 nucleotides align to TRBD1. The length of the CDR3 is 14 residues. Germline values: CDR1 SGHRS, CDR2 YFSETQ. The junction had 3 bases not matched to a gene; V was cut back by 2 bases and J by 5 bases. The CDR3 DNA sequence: TGCGCCAGCAGCTTCACAGGGGAAACCGGGGAGCTGTTTTTT. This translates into CASSFTGETGELFF.

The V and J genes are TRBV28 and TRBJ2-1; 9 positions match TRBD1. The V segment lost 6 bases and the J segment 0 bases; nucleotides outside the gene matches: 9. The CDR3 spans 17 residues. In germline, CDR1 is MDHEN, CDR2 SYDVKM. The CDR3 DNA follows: TGTGCCAGCAGCACCCTAGGACAGGGGTTCTCCTACAATGAGCAGTTCTTC. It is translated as CASSTLGQGFSYNEQFF.

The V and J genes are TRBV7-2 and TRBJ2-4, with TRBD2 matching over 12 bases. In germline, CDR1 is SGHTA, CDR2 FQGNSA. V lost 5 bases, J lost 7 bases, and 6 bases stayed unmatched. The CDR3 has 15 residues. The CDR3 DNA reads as TGTGCCAGCAGCCAGAGGACTAGCGGGGTCAACATTCAGTACTTC. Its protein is CASSQRTSGVNIQYF.

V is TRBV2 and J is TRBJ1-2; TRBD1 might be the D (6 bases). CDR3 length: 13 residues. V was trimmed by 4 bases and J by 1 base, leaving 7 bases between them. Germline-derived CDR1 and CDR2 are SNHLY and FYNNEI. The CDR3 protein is CASSVDSNYGYTF. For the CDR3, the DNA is TGTGCCAGCAGTGTGGACAGTAACTATGGCTACACCTTC.

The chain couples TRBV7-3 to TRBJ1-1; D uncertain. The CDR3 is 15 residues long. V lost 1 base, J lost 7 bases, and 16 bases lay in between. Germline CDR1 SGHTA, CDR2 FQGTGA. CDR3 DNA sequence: TGTGCCAGCAGCTTAAAGTTGGGAGGCTTGGGTGAAGCTTTCTTT. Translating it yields CASSLKLGGLGEAFF.

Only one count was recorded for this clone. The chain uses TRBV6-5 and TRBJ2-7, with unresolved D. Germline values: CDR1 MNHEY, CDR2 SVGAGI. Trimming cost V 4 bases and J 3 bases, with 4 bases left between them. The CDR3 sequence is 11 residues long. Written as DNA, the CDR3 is TGTGCCAGCAGTTGGGACTACGAGCAGTACTTC. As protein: CASSWDYEQYF.

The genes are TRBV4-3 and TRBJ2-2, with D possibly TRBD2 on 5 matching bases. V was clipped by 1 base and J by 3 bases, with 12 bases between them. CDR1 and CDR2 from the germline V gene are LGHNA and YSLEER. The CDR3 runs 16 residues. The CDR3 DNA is TGCGCCAGCAGCCAAGTTCGGGGAGAGGACACCGGGGAGCTGTTTTTT. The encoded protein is CASSQVRGEDTGELFF.